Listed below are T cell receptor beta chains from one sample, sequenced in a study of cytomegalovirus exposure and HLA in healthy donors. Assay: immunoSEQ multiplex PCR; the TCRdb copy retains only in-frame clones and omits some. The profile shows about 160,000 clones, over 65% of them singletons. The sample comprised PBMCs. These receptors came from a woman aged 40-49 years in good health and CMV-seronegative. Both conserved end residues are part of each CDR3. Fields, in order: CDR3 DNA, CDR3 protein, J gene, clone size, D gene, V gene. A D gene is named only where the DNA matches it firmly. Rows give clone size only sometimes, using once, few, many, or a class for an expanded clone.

DNA: TGTGCCAGCAGCGTAGTGAGCAACGACTACGAGCAGTACTTC; CDR3: CASSVVSNDYEQYF; J: TRBJ2-7; size: NA; D: NA; V: TRBV9
DNA: TGTGCCAGCAGCCCCGGGGGGGCAACGGAGGTCTATGGCTACACCTTC; CDR3: CASSPGGATEVYGYTF; J: TRBJ1-2; size: NA; D: NA; V: TRBV5-4
DNA: TGTGCCAGCAGCAGGCAGGGGGCGAGGGGGTACAATGAGCAGTTCTTC; CDR3: CASSRQGARGYNEQFF; J: TRBJ2-1; size: NA; D: TRBD1; V: TRBV7-3
DNA: TGCGCCAGCAGCCAGGGCGGGACAGGAAATCAGCCCCAGCATTTT; CDR3: CASSQGGTGNQPQHF; J: TRBJ1-5; size: NA; D: TRBD1; V: TRBV4-1
DNA: TGTGCCAGCAGCTTCGGGACAGGGGACTACGAGCAGTACTTC; CDR3: CASSFGTGDYEQYF; J: TRBJ2-7; size: NA; D: TRBD1; V: TRBV11-2
DNA: TGTGCCAGCAGCTTGTTCGGAGGGGGAAACACCATATATTTT; CDR3: CASSLFGGGNTIYF; J: TRBJ1-3; size: NA; D: NA; V: TRBV5-4
DNA: TGTGCCAGCAGCGCGGCCCCTCTAGCGGGGTCCTACAATGAGCAGTTCTTC; CDR3: CASSAAPLAGSYNEQFF; J: TRBJ2-1; size: NA; D: TRBD2; V: TRBV28
DNA: TGTGCCAGCAGCACCCGACAGGGGACGCAGCCCCAGCATTTT; CDR3: CASSTRQGTQPQHF; J: TRBJ1-5; size: NA; D: TRBD1; V: TRBV7-2
DNA: TGTGCCAGCAGCCCGGGGACAGGGGCTTCCTACGAGCAGTACTTC; CDR3: CASSPGTGASYEQYF; J: TRBJ2-7; size: few; D: TRBD1; V: TRBV7-6
DNA: TGTGCCACCATCCCCGGGGAAGAGACCCAGTACTTC; CDR3: CATIPGEETQYF; J: TRBJ2-5; size: NA; D: NA; V: TRBV27
DNA: TGTGCCAGCAGCTTTGGGGGGAGACTAGCGGGCGCGAACACCGGGGAGCTGTTTTTT; CDR3: CASSFGGRLAGANTGELFF; J: TRBJ2-2; size: NA; D: TRBD2; V: TRBV5-4
DNA: TGTGCCAGCAGTGAAAGGTGGACTAGCGTTACCGGGGAGCTGTTTTTT; CDR3: CASSERWTSVTGELFF; J: TRBJ2-2; size: NA; D: TRBD2; V: TRBV6-1
DNA: TGCGCCAGCAGCTTGTTAGTAGTGAACACTGAAGCTTTCTTT; CDR3: CASSLLVVNTEAFF; J: TRBJ1-1; size: NA; D: NA; V: TRBV5-1
DNA: TGTGCCAGCAGCTTTATGACAGGGAAGAACTATGGCTACACCTTC; CDR3: CASSFMTGKNYGYTF; J: TRBJ1-2; size: NA; D: TRBD1; V: TRBV7-9
DNA: TGTGCCAGCAGCCAAGCCCCGACAGGGGCCGGGGAGCTGTTTTTT; CDR3: CASSQAPTGAGELFF; J: TRBJ2-2; size: NA; D: TRBD1; V: TRBV14
DNA: TGTGCCAGCAGCCGCTCCGGGACAGGTAGCACAGATACGCAGTATTTT; CDR3: CASSRSGTGSTDTQYF; J: TRBJ2-3; size: few; D: TRBD1; V: TRBV5-6
DNA: TGTGCCAGCAGTCCGGGACAGGCGTTCTATGGCTACACCTTC; CDR3: CASSPGQAFYGYTF; J: TRBJ1-2; size: NA; D: TRBD1; V: TRBV28
DNA: TGTGCCAGCAGCCCTTCCGGCAGGGGCAACGAGCAGTACTTC; CDR3: CASSPSGRGNEQYF; J: TRBJ2-7; size: NA; D: NA; V: TRBV11-2
DNA: TGCGCCAGCAGCGTAGGAGGACAGGGGTACGAGCAGTACTTC; CDR3: CASSVGGQGYEQYF; J: TRBJ2-7; size: NA; D: TRBD1; V: TRBV5-1
DNA: TGTGCCAGCAGCTTCGTGGGACAGGGAGGCCAGACCCAGTACTTC; CDR3: CASSFVGQGGQTQYF; J: TRBJ2-5; size: NA; D: TRBD1; V: TRBV5-6
DNA: TGTGCCAGCAGCCTGGGACAGTTGAACACTGAAGCTTTCTTT; CDR3: CASSLGQLNTEAFF; J: TRBJ1-1; size: NA; D: TRBD1; V: TRBV14
DNA: TGTGCCAGCAGTGAAGGGAACAGGGGCTACGAGCAGTACTTC; CDR3: CASSEGNRGYEQYF; J: TRBJ2-7; size: NA; D: TRBD1; V: TRBV2
DNA: TGTGCCAGCAGCTTAGCGGGGGACACTGAAGCTTTCTTT; CDR3: CASSLAGDTEAFF; J: TRBJ1-1; size: NA; D: NA; V: TRBV5-4
DNA: TGTGCCAGTAGTGTAGGACAGGGGGTTTCCTACGAGCAGTACTTC; CDR3: CASSVGQGVSYEQYF; J: TRBJ2-7; size: NA; D: TRBD1; V: TRBV19
DNA: TGTGCCAGCACCGGACACCAACGACGACAGCCCCAGCATTTT; CDR3: CASTGHQRRQPQHF; J: TRBJ1-5; size: NA; D: NA; V: TRBV28
DNA: TGCGCCAGCAGCCAAGACAGGAACACTGAAGCTTTCTTT; CDR3: CASSQDRNTEAFF; J: TRBJ1-1; size: NA; D: NA; V: TRBV4-1
DNA: TGTGCCAGCAGCCTATCGGGGGGCTCCTTCTACTCTGGAAACACCATATATTTT; CDR3: CASSLSGGSFYSGNTIYF; J: TRBJ1-3; size: NA; D: NA; V: TRBV5-5
DNA: TGTGCCAGCAGCCCAGTCCGGGACACTGAAGCTTTCTTT; CDR3: CASSPVRDTEAFF; J: TRBJ1-1; size: NA; D: NA; V: TRBV5-4
DNA: TGCGCCAGCAGCTGGGAGGGTGGGAGCCTTGAGGAGCAGTACTTC; CDR3: CASSWEGGSLEEQYF; J: TRBJ2-5; size: once; D: TRBD2; V: TRBV5-1
DNA: TGTGCCAGCTCCTTCTTGGACAGTCCGAACACCGGGGAGCTGTTTTTT; CDR3: CASSFLDSPNTGELFF; J: TRBJ2-2; size: NA; D: NA; V: TRBV18
DNA: TGTGCCAGTATTCATCGGCAGGACACCTACGAGCAGTACTTC; CDR3: CASIHRQDTYEQYF; J: TRBJ2-7; size: NA; D: NA; V: TRBV19
DNA: TGCAGCGTTTCGACAGGGATTAAGGACACTGAAGCTTTCTTT; CDR3: CSVSTGIKDTEAFF; J: TRBJ1-1; size: few; D: TRBD1; V: TRBV29-1
DNA: TGTGCCAGCAGTGACCAGGGGAATCAGCCCCAGCATTTT; CDR3: CASSDQGNQPQHF; J: TRBJ1-5; size: NA; D: NA; V: TRBV2
DNA: TGTGCCAGCAGTTACCGACATGGGTACGAGCAGTACTTC; CDR3: CASSYRHGYEQYF; J: TRBJ2-7; size: few; D: NA; V: TRBV6-5
DNA: TGTGCCAGCTCACCGGATAGGACAGGGGAGACCCAGTACTTC; CDR3: CASSPDRTGETQYF; J: TRBJ2-5; size: NA; D: TRBD1; V: TRBV18
DNA: TGTGCCAGCAGTTACTCCCAGCGCTATGAGCAGTTCTTC; CDR3: CASSYSQRYEQFF; J: TRBJ2-1; size: few; D: NA; V: TRBV6-5
DNA: TGTGCCAGCAGCTTTAGGACTAGCGGGGTCGGAGATACGCAGTATTTT; CDR3: CASSFRTSGVGDTQYF; J: TRBJ2-3; size: NA; D: TRBD2; V: TRBV5-4
DNA: TGTGCCAGCAGCTCCATCAGGGGGCATGGCAATCAGCCCCAGCATTTT; CDR3: CASSSIRGHGNQPQHF; J: TRBJ1-5; size: once; D: TRBD1; V: TRBV11-2
DNA: TGTGCCAGCAGTGACGTTGCAGGGGGGACTGAAGCTTTCTTT; CDR3: CASSDVAGGTEAFF; J: TRBJ1-1; size: few; D: TRBD1; V: TRBV6-4
DNA: TGTGCCAGTAGTATGACACAGGGGGGCAACTATGGCTACACCTTC; CDR3: CASSMTQGGNYGYTF; J: TRBJ1-2; size: NA; D: TRBD1; V: TRBV19
DNA: TGCGCCAGCAGCTTGGCAGGGCCTAACTATGGCTACACCTTC; CDR3: CASSLAGPNYGYTF; J: TRBJ1-2; size: once; D: NA; V: TRBV5-1
DNA: TGCGCCAGCAGTGGGGACTATATCCATGAGCAGTTCTTC; CDR3: CASSGDYIHEQFF; J: TRBJ2-1; size: NA; D: TRBD2; V: TRBV10-2
DNA: TGTGCCAGCAGGGCTTCCCTAGCGGGGGGGATAGATACGCAGTATTTT; CDR3: CASRASLAGGIDTQYF; J: TRBJ2-3; size: NA; D: TRBD2; V: TRBV2
DNA: TGTGCCAGTAAAGACAGGGTTGGCGCAACTAATGAAAAACTGTTTTTT; CDR3: CASKDRVGATNEKLFF; J: TRBJ1-4; size: NA; D: TRBD1; V: TRBV19
DNA: TGTGCCAGCAGTTTATTACAAGAGACCCAGTACTTC; CDR3: CASSLLQETQYF; J: TRBJ2-5; size: NA; D: NA; V: TRBV28
DNA: TGTGCCAGCAGCTTGGGAGCAGGGTTCTCTGGAAACACCATATATTTT; CDR3: CASSLGAGFSGNTIYF; J: TRBJ1-3; size: NA; D: NA; V: TRBV5-6
DNA: TGTGCCAGCATGGAGGACAGTGAGAATCAGCCCCGGCATTTT; CDR3: CASMEDSENQPRHF; J: TRBJ1-5; size: once; D: NA; V: TRBV28
DNA: TGCGCCAGCAGCGGTGTAGAGGAGGGGAACACTGAAGCTTTCTTT; CDR3: CASSGVEEGNTEAFF; J: TRBJ1-1; size: NA; D: NA; V: TRBV5-1
DNA: TGTGCCAGCAGCAGGGGGACACCTCCTACCTACGAGCAGTACTTC; CDR3: CASSRGTPPTYEQYF; J: TRBJ2-7; size: once; D: NA; V: TRBV7-8
DNA: TGTGCCAGCTCAACGGCAGGGGACTCTGGAAACACCATATATTTT; CDR3: CASSTAGDSGNTIYF; J: TRBJ1-3; size: NA; D: NA; V: TRBV18
DNA: TGCGCCAGCAGCTCGCGCAGGGTGAACACTGAAGCTTTCTTT; CDR3: CASSSRRVNTEAFF; J: TRBJ1-1; size: NA; D: NA; V: TRBV5-1
DNA: TGTGCCAGCAGCCAAGTGCGTGGGGGCCTAAATGAGCAGTTCTTC; CDR3: CASSQVRGGLNEQFF; J: TRBJ2-1; size: NA; D: NA; V: TRBV4-2
DNA: TGTGCCAGTAGTACCCGGACAGGGGGGGCTGAAGCTTTCTTT; CDR3: CASSTRTGGAEAFF; J: TRBJ1-1; size: NA; D: TRBD1; V: TRBV19
DNA: TGTGCCAGCAGTTTAGTCAGGGGGAACACTGAAGCTTTCTTT; CDR3: CASSLVRGNTEAFF; J: TRBJ1-1; size: NA; D: NA; V: TRBV28